This note documents a single T cell receptor beta chain sequence. Its antigen is not identified. The CDR3 is 14 residues long. V was trimmed by 2 bases and J by 4 bases, leaving 11 bases between them. The V gene's germline CDR1 is MDHEN and CDR2 SYDVKM. Quantitative 5'-RACE with molecular barcodes produced the TCR beta libraries. TCRdb fed the 5' RACE reads into MiXCR, producing one record per CDR3 protein. The sample includes about 440,000 distinct CDR3 sequences, 17% of them seen just once. The entry originates in a study of CD8 T cells in ankylosing spondylitis. Study outcomes and limitations: The authors found the disease-linked clones to be CD8+ and relatively rare in peripheral blood. Reported data indicate significant enrichment of disease-linked clones within matched ankylosing spondylitis synovial fluid. Characteristic, it appeared, of ankylosing spondylitis blood was a TCR beta motif of eight or nine highly homologous variants. Past research had described some motif variants in reactive arthritis synovial fluid and blood.

The chain uses TRBV28 and TRBJ2-5, with D unresolved. This sequence originates from a male donor with ankylosing spondylitis. The sequencing input was blood, either unsorted or a sorted T cell fraction (not recorded which). The CDR3 DNA follows: TGTGCCAGCAGTTTAGGTTGGGGATCAGAGACCCAGTACTTC. This encodes CASSLGWGSETQYF.